This T cell receptor beta chain was documented in a study of blood T cell repertoires in COVID-19. Study details: COVID-19 samples from acute and convalescent phases originated in the United States, Italy and Spain. In each case, the material was cDNA or gDNA derived from T cells, B-cell-depleted T cells, or PBMCs.

Seattle participants joined during active infection and were tracked over time. Per the authors' pipeline: Reference gene primer amplification gave nucleated cell count estimates. Clones were read by immunoSEQ multiplex PCR, and TCRdb kept only the in-frame ones, dropping some. That table supplies the V and J calls and clone size; D and trimming were determined from the DNA. The repertoire consists of about 180,000 clones, with about 85% occurring once and the leading ten covering about 5.6%. Germline loops: CDR1 LNHDA, CDR2 SQIVND (reference sequence). The V and J ends lost 5 bases and 0 bases respectively, with 13 bases between them. This CDR3 is built from 15 residues.

Specimen: peripheral blood. This chain links TRBV19 with TRBJ1-2; the D gene is possibly TRBD1 (6 bases). This clonotype originated in a woman in her 50s with COVID-19, enrolled during active disease. The CDR3, as DNA: TGTGCCAGTAGTTTTCTGGACAGCCCTAACTATGGCTACACCTTC. It translates to CASSFLDSPNYGYTF.